The 24 T cell receptor beta chains given below trace back to one sample, sequenced in a study of cytomegalovirus exposure and HLA in healthy donors. The PCR was carried out with 60 Vbeta primers and 13 Jbeta primers. TCRdb keeps only in-frame clones here, not all; method: immunoSEQ multiplex PCR. Of some 120,000 clones in the sample, around three quarters were seen once. Material: PBMCs. Receptors were obtained from a man between 18 and 35 years old in good health and CMV-seropositive.

This rearrangement joins TRBV5-4 to TRBJ1-2; D call uncertain. The ends were cut back, 4 bases at V and 6 bases at J, with 10 bases in the middle. Germline V gene data show CDR1 as SGHNT and CDR2 as YYREEE (reference sequence). The CDR3 is 12 amino acids. The chain's CDR3 is CASSAYTDGYTF. DNA of the CDR3: TGTGCCAGCAGCGCCTATACTGATGGCTACACCTTC.

V gene TRBV29-1 combines with J gene TRBJ2-1; D might be TRBD1 (5 bases). This CDR3 has 12 amino acids. Germline-derived CDR1 and CDR2 are SQVTM and ANQGSEA. Between the trimmed V and J ends, which lost 7 bases and 5 bases, there was a span of 12 bases. The DNA of the CDR3 is TGCAGCGACGAGGACATACACAATGAGCAGTTCTTC. Translation: CSDEDIHNEQFF.

The sample holds a few counts of this clone. This chain connects TRBV18 to TRBJ1-6, with 7 bases lining up with TRBD1. The V and J ends lost 3 bases and 8 bases, in that order; junction bases with no gene match: 10. The germline gives CDR1 KGHSH, CDR2 LQKENI. This CDR3 is built from 16 residues. The DNA of the CDR3 is TGTGCCAGCTCACCCATCATTTCCAGGGGGGATTCACCCCTCCACTTT. Residues: CASSPIISRGDSPLHF.

V usage is TRBV29-1 and J usage is TRBJ2-5, with 7 nucleotides matching TRBD1. The last part of the DNA fits TRBJ2-7 better; the J call may be wrong. CDR1 and CDR2 from the germline V gene are SQVTM and ANQGSEA. The CDR3 runs to 13 residues. For the CDR3, the DNA is TGCAGCGTGTTTGGACAGGAGCGAGACGAGCAGTACTTC. This encodes CSVFGQERDEQYF.

The chain has TRBV10-3 and TRBJ1-4; D unclear. Trimming cost V 6 bases and J 8 bases, with 13 bases left between them. The CDR3 sequence is 13 residues long. The germline V gene encodes CDR1 ENHRY and CDR2 SYGVKD. CDR3 nucleotide sequence: TGTGCCATCAGCTGGACTGAGAAAGAAAAACTGTTTTTT. Translated: CAISWTEKEKLFF.

This chain links TRBV5-1 with TRBJ1-5, with D perhaps TRBD1 (6 bases). V shed 0 bases and J shed 8 bases, with 18 bases lying between them. The CDR3 is 16 residues long. Germline V CDR1 and CDR2: SGHRS, YFSETQ. DNA of the CDR3: TGCGCCAGCAGCTTGGGTACAGGGCAAAGGGGTGAGCCCCAGCATTTT. Translating gives CASSLGTGQRGEPQHF.

The chain has TRBV5-1 and TRBJ2-1; D is unclear. The V and J ends lost 0 bases and 6 bases respectively, with 10 bases between them. The germline V gene encodes CDR1 SGHRS and CDR2 YFSETQ. CDR3 length equals 14 residues. CDR3: CASSLAAVINEQFF. The CDR3 DNA reads as TGCGCCAGCAGCTTGGCGGCGGTCATCAATGAGCAGTTCTTC. Drawing the rest from reference TRBV5-1 and TRBJ2-1, the complete variable domain is KAGVTQTPRYLIKTRGQQVTLSCSPISGHRSVSWYQQTPGQGLQFLFEYFSETQRNKGNFPGRFSGRQFSNSRSEMNVSTLELGDSALYLCASSLAAVINEQFFGPGTRLTVL.

The genes are TRBV6-6 and TRBJ2-3; no reliable D call. The CDR3 consists of 16 residues. V lost 7 bases and J 6 bases, leaving 23 bases between the germline ends. Germline V gene sequence: CDR1 MNHNY, CDR2 SVGAGI (reference sequence). The chain's CDR3 is CASNLRVPPPSDTQYF. The DNA of the CDR3 is TGTGCCAGCAATCTCCGGGTACCACCCCCTTCGGATACGCAGTATTTT.

This clone has more than one count but fewer than ten. V usage is TRBV4-1 and J usage is TRBJ1-1; 9 nucleotides agree with TRBD1. The J segment lost 5 bases and the V segment lost 7 bases, leaving 8 bases of the junction unmatched. The CDR3 contains 14 residues. Germline V gives CDR1 MGHRA, CDR2 YSYEKL. CDR3 nucleotide sequence: TGCGCCAGCATGGCGGGACAGGGTGGGACTGAAGCTTTCTTT. Its protein is CASMAGQGGTEAFF.

V usage is TRBV5-6 and J usage is TRBJ1-2, with a tentative D call TRBD1 (5 bases). This CDR3 has 17 residues. Trimming removed 6 bases from V and 0 bases from J, with 21 bases in between. Germline V lookup: CDR1 SGHDT, CDR2 YYEEEE. The CDR3 loop is CASILFHQGLANYGYTF. CDR3 in DNA: TGTGCCAGCATCCTTTTTCATCAGGGACTTGCTAACTATGGCTACACCTTC.

The chain links TRBV27 to TRBJ2-7; 8 bases fit TRBD1. Per the germline V gene, CDR1 is MNHEY and CDR2 is SMNVEV (reference sequence). The CDR3 sequence is 15 residues long. V dropped 6 bases and J dropped 0; count of bases not matched to a gene: 7. This CDR3 reads CASSNRGVRSYEQYF. CDR3 nucleotide sequence: TGTGCCAGCAGCAACAGGGGGGTCCGCTCCTACGAGCAGTACTTC.

The chain couples TRBV5-1 to TRBJ1-2; D gene uncertain. The V end lost 0 bases, the J end lost 4 bases, and 16 bases lay between the germline ends. This CDR3 has 16 residues. CDR1 is SGHRS and CDR2 is YFSETQ in the germline V gene. CDR3 protein: CASSLASQEKSYGYTF. The CDR3 DNA sequence: TGCGCCAGCAGCTTGGCTAGCCAGGAAAAGAGCTATGGCTACACCTTC.

The rearrangement uses TRBV6-1 and TRBJ1-1; no reliable D call. Trimming removed 6 bases at V and 5 bases at J, with 10 bases between. CDR3 length: 12 amino acids. Per the germline V gene, CDR1 is MNHNS and CDR2 is SASEGT. Here the CDR3 reads CASRESLTEAFF. Here the CDR3 DNA reads TGTGCCAGCAGGGAGAGTTTAACTGAAGCTTTCTTT.

This chain joins TRBV7-9 and TRBJ1-1; a weak D match, TRBD1 (6 bases). Trimming stripped 3 bases from V and 6 bases from J, with 20 bases between. The CDR3 is 16 amino acids. CDR1 is SEHNR and CDR2 is FQNEAQ in the germline V gene (reference sequence). The CDR3 sequence is CASSFASPRGVAEAFF. Here the CDR3 DNA reads TGTGCCAGCAGCTTTGCCAGCCCCAGGGGAGTTGCTGAAGCTTTCTTT.

CDR3 protein: CASTHGGSYEQYF. For the CDR3, the DNA is TGTGCCAGCACCCACGGGGGGTCCTACGAGCAGTACTTC. The chain uses TRBV6-5 and TRBJ2-7, with TRBD2 identical over 7 bases. CDR1 is MNHEY, CDR2 SVGAGI, per germline. V lost 7 bases and J lost 1; bases outside the gene matches: 4. The CDR3 is 13 amino acids.

The rearrangement joins TRBV7-2 to TRBJ2-1, with TRBD1 matching 11 bases. There are 17 residues in the CDR3. Germline CDR1 is SGHTA and CDR2 is FQGNSA. The ends lost 4 bases at V and 7 bases at J; junction bases unmatched: 12. This CDR3 reads CASSSRQGTGGRNEQFF. CDR3 nucleotide sequence: TGTGCCAGCAGCTCACGTCAGGGGACAGGGGGAAGGAATGAGCAGTTCTTC.

The chain links TRBV29-1 to TRBJ2-3; D gene uncertain. Per germline, CDR1 SQVTM and CDR2 ANQGSEA. The CDR3 sequence is 11 residues long. Trimming removed 5 bases at V and 4 bases at J, with 7 bases between. The CDR3 bases are TGCAGCGTTAAGCTAGCAGATACGCAGTATTTT. This codes for CSVKLADTQYF.

This chain connects TRBV7-9 to TRBJ2-3; possible D gene TRBD2, 6 bases. The V end lost 1 base, the J end lost 0 bases, and 11 bases lay between the germline ends. The CDR3 consists of 16 residues. CDR1 SEHNR and CDR2 FQNEAQ come from the germline V gene (reference sequence). The CDR3: CASSLVSGTSTDTQYF. CDR3 in DNA: TGTGCCAGCAGCTTAGTTTCCGGGACTAGCACAGATACGCAGTATTTT.

This chain connects TRBV28 to TRBJ1-5; the match to TRBD1 covers 7 bases. The J segment lost 4 bases and the V segment lost 7 bases, leaving 10 bases of the junction unmatched. CDR1 is MDHEN and CDR2 is SYDVKM in the germline V gene. The CDR3 length is 15 residues. Here the CDR3 reads CASNPGRGRNQPQHF. The CDR3 DNA is TGTGCCAGCAACCCAGGTAGGGGGCGGAATCAGCCCCAGCATTTT.

This clone was observed a single time. The J gene is TRBJ1-1, the V gene TRBV27; D unclear. V was pared by 3 bases and J by 2 bases, with 7 bases between. Germline-derived CDR1 and CDR2 are MNHEY and SMNVEV (reference sequence). This CDR3 is built from 13 residues. The CDR3, as DNA: TGTGCCAGCAGTTTCCGCAGAAACACTGAAGCTTTCTTT. The encoded protein is CASSFRRNTEAFF.

The rearrangement joins TRBV6-6 to TRBJ2-1; 9 nucleotides match TRBD1. CDR3 length: 15 residues. V was clipped by 0 bases and J by 6 bases; unmatched bases: 3. Germline V gene lookup returns CDR1 MNHNY and CDR2 SVGAGI (reference sequence). CDR3 sequence: CASSYSGTGINEQFF. For the CDR3, the DNA is TGTGCCAGCAGTTACTCCGGGACAGGGATCAATGAGCAGTTCTTC.

This chain connects TRBV27 to TRBJ2-5; the D gene is possibly TRBD2 (6 bases). With 7 bases removed from V and 1 base from J, the gap between germline ends came to 10 bases. The CDR3 sequence is 13 residues long. Germline V lookup: CDR1 MNHEY, CDR2 SMNVEV (reference sequence). The CDR3 bases are TGTGCCAGCACGGGGGATTCCCAAGAGACCCAGTACTTC. Its translation is CASTGDSQETQYF.

V and J are TRBV9 and TRBJ2-5; D is undetermined. This CDR3 comprises 13 residues. Per germline, CDR1 SGDLS and CDR2 YYNGEE. V shed 1 base and J shed 2 bases, with 6 bases lying between them. CDR3: CASSVPEQETQYF. Here the CDR3 DNA reads TGTGCCAGCAGCGTACCGGAGCAAGAGACCCAGTACTTC.

The J gene is TRBJ1-1, the V gene TRBV30, with 7 bases matching TRBD1. CDR1 and CDR2 (germline): GTSNPN, SVGIG (reference sequence). The CDR3 spans 14 residues. The V segment lost 7 bases and the J segment 5 bases; nucleotides outside the gene matches: 13. This CDR3 is CAYVSRGRRTEAFF. The CDR3 coding sequence is TGTGCCTACGTCTCGAGGGGGCGGCGGACTGAAGCTTTCTTT.